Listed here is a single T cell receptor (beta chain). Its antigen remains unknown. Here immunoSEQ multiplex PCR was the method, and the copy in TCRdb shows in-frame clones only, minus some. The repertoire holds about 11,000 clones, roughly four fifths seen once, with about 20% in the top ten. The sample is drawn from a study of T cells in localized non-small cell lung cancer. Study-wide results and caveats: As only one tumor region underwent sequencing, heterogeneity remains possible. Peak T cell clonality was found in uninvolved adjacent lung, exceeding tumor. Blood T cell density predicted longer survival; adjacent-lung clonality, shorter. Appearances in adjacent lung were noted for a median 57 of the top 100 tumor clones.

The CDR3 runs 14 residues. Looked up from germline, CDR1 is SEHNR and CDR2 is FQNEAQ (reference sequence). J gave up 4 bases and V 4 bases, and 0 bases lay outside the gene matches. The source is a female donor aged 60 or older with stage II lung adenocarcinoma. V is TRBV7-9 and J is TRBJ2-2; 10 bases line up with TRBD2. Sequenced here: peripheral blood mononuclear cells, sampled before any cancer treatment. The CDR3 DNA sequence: TGTGCCAGCAGCTCTAGCGGGAGCACCGGGGAGCTGTTTTTT. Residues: CASSSSGSTGELFF.